Listed below are T cell receptor beta chains from one sample, sequenced in a study of OX40 agonist ivuxolimab in advanced cancers. The method was immunoSEQ multiplex PCR; TCRdb's version includes in-frame clones alone and lacks a portion of them. The sample lists tens of thousands of clones; about 90% were seen once. Sequencing used CD4+ or CD8+ T cells sorted from blood, obtained in a trial of the OX40 agonist ivuxolimab. The receptors shown here come from an adult with an advanced solid tumor such as melanoma, head and neck, liver or kidney cancer. CDR3s include the opening cysteine and the closing phenylalanine or tryptophan. D genes are given only for firm matches. Size is stated for part of the rows, as once, few or many counts, or as a class when the clone is expanded.

d_call j_call clone_size cdr3_length v_call cdr3_aa cdr3_nt
NA TRBJ2-2 once 13 TRBV6-4 CASSVAVNGELFF TGTGCCAGCAGCGTAGCAGTCAACGGGGAGCTGTTTTTT
TRBD2 TRBJ2-1 NA 15 TRBV4-2 CASSPSSGSLNEQFF TGTGCCAGCAGCCCCTCTAGCGGGAGTCTCAATGAGCAGTTCTTC
NA TRBJ1-2 NA 13 TRBV28 CANQDSLNYGYTF TGTGCCAACCAGGACAGCTTAAACTATGGCTACACCTTC
NA TRBJ2-2 NA 14 TRBV6-4 CASSDSGGAKELFF TGTGCCAGCAGTGACTCTGGGGGTGCAAAGGAGCTGTTTTTT
NA TRBJ1-3 NA 15 TRBV7-8 CASSSDGRSGNTIYF TGTGCCAGCAGCTCTGACGGAAGGTCTGGAAACACCATATATTTT
NA TRBJ2-5 NA 14 TRBV11-2 CASSSQGVQETQYF TGTGCCAGCAGCTCACAGGGTGTTCAAGAGACCCAGTACTTC
NA TRBJ1-1 NA 14 TRBV9 CASSVVYSNTEAFF TGTGCCAGCAGCGTAGTATACAGCAACACTGAAGCTTTCTTT
TRBD2 TRBJ2-3 NA 14 TRBV5-1 CASYPGAGADTQYF TGCGCCAGCTACCCCGGGGCGGGAGCAGATACGCAGTATTTT
TRBD1 TRBJ1-5 NA 16 TRBV27 CASSSFRGASNQPQHF TGTGCCAGCAGTTCGTTCAGGGGGGCTAGCAATCAGCCCCAGCATTTT
NA TRBJ2-2 NA 14 TRBV28 CASIESGNTGELFF TGTGCCAGCATCGAATCAGGGAACACCGGGGAGCTGTTTTTT
TRBD2 TRBJ2-4 NA 14 TRBV19 CASRTTGGGNIQYF TGTGCCAGTAGGACGACGGGAGGCGGAAACATTCAGTACTTC
NA TRBJ2-7 NA 13 TRBV28 CASSFGSPYEQYF TGTGCCAGCAGTTTTGGGAGCCCCTACGAGCAGTACTTC
NA TRBJ1-1 few 12 TRBV7-9 CASSLVGIEAFF TGTGCCAGCAGCTTAGTGGGGATTGAAGCTTTCTTT
NA TRBJ2-7 NA 15 TRBV5-4 CASSSGRTVSYEQYF TGTGCCAGCAGCTCAGGACGGACTGTCTCCTACGAGCAGTACTTC
TRBD2 TRBJ2-1 NA 16 TRBV9 CASSPRLAGLYNEQFF TGTGCCAGCAGCCCTAGACTAGCGGGCCTCTACAATGAGCAGTTCTTC
NA TRBJ2-5 NA 13 TRBV5-6 CASSPGPKETQYF TGTGCCAGCAGCCCGGGTCCCAAAGAGACCCAGTACTTC
NA TRBJ2-1 NA 16 TRBV21-1 CASSKAWNLNYNEQFF TGTGCCAGCAGCAAAGCGTGGAACTTGAACTACAATGAGCAGTTCTTC
TRBD1 TRBJ2-5 few 16 TRBV10-3 CAISLLRQGAGETQYF TGTGCCATCAGTTTATTGAGGCAGGGGGCGGGTGAGACCCAGTACTTC
NA TRBJ2-1 NA 14 TRBV19 CASSHIGRMNEQFF TGTGCCAGTAGCCATATCGGGAGAATGAACGAGCAGTTCTTC
NA TRBJ2-2 few 12 TRBV5-6 CASSPRPGELFF TGTGCCAGCAGCCCACGCCCCGGGGAGCTGTTTTTT
NA TRBJ1-1 NA 15 TRBV18 CASSPPPGGATEAFF TGTGCCAGCTCACCCCCTCCAGGTGGTGCCACTGAAGCTTTCTTT
TRBD1 TRBJ1-3 NA 15 TRBV6-1 CASSEQGARGNTIYF TGTGCCAGCAGTGAACAGGGGGCCCGTGGAAACACCATATATTTT
TRBD2 TRBJ2-1 NA 16 TRBV19 CASSSRTSGRDNEQFF TGTGCCAGTAGTTCCCGGACTAGCGGGAGGGACAATGAGCAGTTCTTC
TRBD2 TRBJ2-1 NA 20 TRBV9 CASSRTATSGRASSYNEQFF TGTGCCAGCAGCCGAACTGCGACTAGCGGGAGGGCCTCGTCCTACAATGAGCAGTTCTTC
NA TRBJ2-5 NA 11 TRBV28 CASGGPVFQYF TGTGCCAGCGGGGGGCCCGTGTTCCAGTACTTC
TRBD2 TRBJ2-5 NA 13 TRBV5-1 CASSPAGGETQYF TGCGCCAGCAGCCCTGCGGGAGGAGAGACCCAGTACTTC
NA TRBJ1-1 NA 13 TRBV29-1 CSVDGRQNTEAFF TGCAGCGTTGACGGGCGTCAAAACACTGAAGCTTTCTTT
TRBD2 TRBJ2-1 NA 16 TRBV5-4 CASSLGSGGSYNEQFF TGTGCCAGCAGCTTGGGTAGCGGGGGCTCCTACAATGAGCAGTTCTTC
TRBD1 TRBJ1-3 few 14 TRBV6-5 CASSTRGNGNTIYF TGTGCCAGCAGTACCAGGGGGAATGGAAACACCATATATTTT
NA TRBJ1-1 once 13 TRBV18 CASFTTRGTEAFF TGTGCCAGCTTCACCACCAGGGGTACTGAAGCTTTCTTT
NA TRBJ2-2 NA 15 TRBV27 CASSVLAIATGELFF TGTGCCAGCAGTGTACTAGCTATAGCCACCGGGGAGCTGTTTTTT
NA TRBJ2-1 NA 14 TRBV5-1 CASSGGWGRNEQFF TGCGCCAGCAGCGGGGGCTGGGGGAGGAATGAGCAGTTCTTC
NA TRBJ2-3 once 12 TRBV11-3 CASSRSTDTQYF TGTGCCAGCAGCCGAAGCACAGATACGCAGTATTTT
NA TRBJ2-3 NA 12 TRBV6-5 CASNSVADTQYF TGTGCCAGCAACAGCGTTGCCGATACGCAGTATTTT
NA TRBJ2-3 NA 16 TRBV28 CASSLVLALSTDTQYF TGTGCCAGCAGTTTAGTGTTAGCGCTGAGCACAGATACGCAGTATTTT
TRBD1 TRBJ2-2 NA 15 TRBV14 CASSQGQGSTGELFF TGTGCCAGCAGCCAAGGACAGGGGAGCACCGGGGAGCTGTTTTTT
TRBD2 TRBJ2-3 NA 14 TRBV28 CASSLPTSGSGAYF TGTGCCAGCAGTTTACCCACTAGCGGGAGTGGAGCGTATTTT
TRBD1 TRBJ2-5 NA 14 TRBV5-1 CASSPGQGQGTQYF TGCGCCAGCAGCCCAGGACAGGGGCAGGGGACCCAGTACTTC
NA TRBJ2-7 NA 17 TRBV5-3 CARSPDDQRVTFYEQYF TGTGCCAGAAGCCCCGATGATCAGCGGGTGACTTTCTACGAGCAGTACTTC
NA TRBJ1-4 NA 15 TRBV28 CASSSPRTTNEKLFF TGTGCCAGCAGTTCCCCGAGGACAACTAATGAAAAACTGTTTTTT
NA TRBJ1-2 NA 11 TRBV28 CASSFGYGYTF TGTGCCAGCAGTTTCGGCTATGGCTACACCTTC
TRBD2 TRBJ2-5 NA 15 TRBV5-4 CASSLQRGAQETQYF TGTGCCAGCAGCTTGCAGCGGGGGGCACAAGAGACCCAGTACTTC
NA TRBJ2-7 NA 14 TRBV7-2 CASSLAQGPYEQYF TGTGCCAGCAGCTTAGCCCAAGGCCCCTACGAGCAGTACTTC
NA TRBJ2-1 NA 10 TRBV20-1 CSARNNEQFF TGCAGTGCTAGAAATAATGAGCAGTTCTTC
TRBD1 TRBJ2-1 NA 13 TRBV11-2 CASSQDRVREQFF TGTGCCAGCAGCCAAGACAGGGTTCGCGAGCAGTTCTTC